The T cell receptor (beta chain) described here comes from a study of T cells in Graves' hyperthyroidism and ophthalmopathy. Findings and limits, study-wide: Most thyroid clonotypes expanded above 0.001 were also detected in blood.

Points on this clonotype: Its antigen is unidentified.

The CDR3 length is 17 residues. Germline V gives CDR1 PRHDT, CDR2 FYEKMQ (reference sequence). V gave up 5 bases and J gave up 3 bases, with 21 bases separating them. RNA transcripts yielded amplified TCR beta CDR3 regions. With the HTBI primer set, the TCR CDR3 went through a first round of RT-PCR. A single record per CDR3 protein comes from TCRdb applying MiXCR to the multiplex PCR reads. This sample has more than 600,000 distinct CDR3 sequences, with less than 20% found just once. The TCR originated in a man younger than 35 with Graves' hyperthyroidism. Sequencing used blood. The V gene is TRBV13, the J gene TRBJ2-3; D tentatively fits TRBD1 or TRBD2 (6 bases each). The DNA of the CDR3 is TGTGCCAGCAGCCACCGGAGATCAGGAGGGGGAACAGATACGCAGTATTTT. Translated, it gives CASSHRRSGGGTDTQYF. Variable domain in full (rest from reference TRBV13 and TRBJ2-3): AAGVIQSPRHLIKEKRETATLKCYPIPRHDTVYWYQQGPGQDPQFLISFYEKMQSDKGSIPDRFSAQQFSDYHSELNMSSLELGDSALYFCASSHRRSGGGTDTQYFGPGTRLTVL.